This record covers a single T cell receptor beta chain. Its target is unknown. TCRdb reprocessed the 5' RACE reads with MiXCR, giving one entry per CDR3 protein. Of 270,000 or so distinct CDR3 sequences in the sample, about 8.3% are singletons; the top ten hold approximately 3%. The sample originates from a study of identical twins. Findings and limits, study-wide: Sequences that were out-of-frame, alpha and twin-shared displayed an excess of low generation probability.

Germline values: CDR1 SGHTA, CDR2 FQGNSA. Germline trimming cut 3 bases from V and 6 bases from J; bases unmatched to any gene: 4. The CDR3 sequence is 14 residues long. The same data also contributed to another study, on yellow fever vaccine responses in identical twins. That paper notes: As reported, the vaccine T cell response of twins seemed partly convergent and partly personalized.

Material for sequencing was CD8+ T cells sorted from blood. The rearrangement links TRBV7-2 to TRBJ2-1, with TRBD2 matching 8 bases. The source of this sequence is a young woman in good health. CDR3 in amino acids: CASSFSGGANEQFF. The DNA for the CDR3 is TGTGCCAGCAGCTTCTCCGGGGGGGCCAATGAGCAGTTCTTC.